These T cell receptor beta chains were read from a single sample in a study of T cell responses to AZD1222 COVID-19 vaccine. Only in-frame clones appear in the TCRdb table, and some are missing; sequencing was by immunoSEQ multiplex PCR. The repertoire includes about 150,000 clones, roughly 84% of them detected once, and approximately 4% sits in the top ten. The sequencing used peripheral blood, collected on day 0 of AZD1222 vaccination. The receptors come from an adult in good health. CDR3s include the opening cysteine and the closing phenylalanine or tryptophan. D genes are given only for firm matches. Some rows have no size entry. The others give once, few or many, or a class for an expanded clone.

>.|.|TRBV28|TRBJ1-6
TGTGCCAGCAGTTTAAAAGGGACGGATAATTCACCCCTCCACTTT
CASSLKGTDNSPLHF
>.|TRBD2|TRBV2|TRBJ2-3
TGTGCCAGCAGTGGGCAGCGGGGGTCGCAGTATTTT
CASSGQRGSQYF
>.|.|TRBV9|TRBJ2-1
TGTGCCAGCAGCGCCCTAGACTCTAATGAGCAGTTCTTC
CASSALDSNEQFF
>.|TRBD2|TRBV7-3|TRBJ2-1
TGTGCCAGCAGCTTAAAAGGGGGACTAGCGGATTACAATGAGCAGTTCTTC
CASSLKGGLADYNEQFF
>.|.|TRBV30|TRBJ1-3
TGTGCCTGGAGTTTAGCCCTTGCCTTCTCTGGAAACACCATATATTTT
CAWSLALAFSGNTIYF
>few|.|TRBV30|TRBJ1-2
TGTGCCTGGAGTCGGGGGCAGTATGGCTACACCTTC
CAWSRGQYGYTF
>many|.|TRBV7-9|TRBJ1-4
TGTGCCAGCAGCGCCTTAATACAGAGCCCAGGGGAAAAACTGTTTTTT
CASSALIQSPGEKLFF
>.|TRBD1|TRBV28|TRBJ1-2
TGTGCCAGCAGTTCCCGATACCGGACAGGGCTGAGGTATGGCTACACCTTC
CASSSRYRTGLRYGYTF
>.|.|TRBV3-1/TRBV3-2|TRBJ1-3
TGTGCCAGCAGTCTTCATGGGACTGACCTTATGGGCACCATATATTTT
CASSLHGTDLMGTIYF
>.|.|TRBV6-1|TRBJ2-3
TGTGCCAGCAGTGAAGTTGGTGGCGGTACGCAGTATTTT
CASSEVGGGTQYF
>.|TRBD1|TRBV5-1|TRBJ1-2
TGCGCCAGCAGCTTGGAACACAGGGGGGCCTATGGCTACACCTTC
CASSLEHRGAYGYTF
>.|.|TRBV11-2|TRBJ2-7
TGTGCCAGCAGCCCCAGGGGCAGGGACTCCTACGAGCAGTACTTC
CASSPRGRDSYEQYF
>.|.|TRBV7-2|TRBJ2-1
TGTGCCAGCAGCTTATTAGGGCCCGTCACCTACAATGAGCAGTTCTTC
CASSLLGPVTYNEQFF
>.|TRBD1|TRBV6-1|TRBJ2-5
TGTGCCAGCAGTGAAGGTAACAGGGGTGCGGAGACCCAGTACTTC
CASSEGNRGAETQYF
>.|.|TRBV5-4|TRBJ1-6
TGTGCCAGCAGCTCTAGGGATTATAATTCACCCCTCCACTTT
CASSSRDYNSPLHF
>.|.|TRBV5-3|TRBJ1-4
TGTGCCAGAAGCTTGGCCCTGGCAGGGGTTAATGAAAAACTGTTTTTT
CARSLALAGVNEKLFF
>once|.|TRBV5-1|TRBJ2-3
TGCGCCAGCAGCCCGGAACTGGGTCGGGCAATGAATACGCAGTATTTT
CASSPELGRAMNTQYF
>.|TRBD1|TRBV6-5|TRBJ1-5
TGTGCCAGCAGGGGAGACAGGGCTAGCAATCAGCCCCAGCATTTT
CASRGDRASNQPQHF
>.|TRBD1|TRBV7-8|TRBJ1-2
TGTGCCAGCAGCCTCCGGGACAGGGATGTCTATGGCTACACCTTC
CASSLRDRDVYGYTF
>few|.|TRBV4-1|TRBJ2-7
TGCGCCAGCAGCCAAGTCCCCTGGGGCGAGCAGTACTTC
CASSQVPWGEQYF
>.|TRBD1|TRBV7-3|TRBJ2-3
TGTGCCAGCAGCTTATACGGGACAGCGTCCACAGATGGGGAACAGTATTTT
CASSLYGTASTDGEQYF
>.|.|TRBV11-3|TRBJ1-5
TGTGCCAGCAGCTTATCCCAGGAGGGTACCCATCAATATCGTCAGCCCCAGCATTTT
CASSLSQEGTHQYRQPQHF
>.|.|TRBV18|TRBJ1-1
TGTGCCAGCTCACCGCGAAGGGAGGAGGGGACTGAAGCTTTCTTT
CASSPRREEGTEAFF
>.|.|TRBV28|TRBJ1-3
TGTGCCAGCAGTTCCAGGGTTTCTGGAAACACCATATATTTT
CASSSRVSGNTIYF
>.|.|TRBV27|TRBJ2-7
TGTGCCAGCAGTTTATCTGGGGTGGGTTCAGGGAAGACCCACTACGAGCAGTACTTC
CASSLSGVGSGKTHYEQYF
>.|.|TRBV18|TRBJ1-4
TGTGCCAGCTCACCACCACAGAGCAATGAAAAACTGTTTTTT
CASSPPQSNEKLFF
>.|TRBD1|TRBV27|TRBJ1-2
TGTGCCAGCAGTAGGCAAGGGACAGGCCCTAACTATGGCTACACCTTC
CASSRQGTGPNYGYTF
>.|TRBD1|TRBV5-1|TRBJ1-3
TGCGCCAGCACCGAGACAGGGCCCTCATCTGGAAACACCATATATTTT
CASTETGPSSGNTIYF
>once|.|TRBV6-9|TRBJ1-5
TGTGCCAGCAGTTATGGGGTCCCGGAGAGCAATCAGCCCCAGCATTTT
CASSYGVPESNQPQHF
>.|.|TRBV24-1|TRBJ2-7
TGTGCCACCAGTGATACCAACTACGAGCAGTACTTC
CATSDTNYEQYF
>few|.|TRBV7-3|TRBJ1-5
TGTGCCAGCAGCCTTGGCGATAATCAGCCCCAGCATTTT
CASSLGDNQPQHF
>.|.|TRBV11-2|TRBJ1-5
TGTGCCAGCAGCTTAGAAGATAATCAGCCCCAGCATTTT
CASSLEDNQPQHF
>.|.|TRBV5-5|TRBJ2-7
TGTGCCAGCAGCCCCTTAGAGGGCCCCTACGAGCAGTACTTC
CASSPLEGPYEQYF
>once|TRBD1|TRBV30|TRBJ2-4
TGTGCCCGAATGGACAGGGATAAAAACATTCAGTACTTC
CARMDRDKNIQYF
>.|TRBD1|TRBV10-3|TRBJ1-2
TGTGCCATCAGTGACCCGACCGACAGGGGTTCTACAGGCTACACCTTC
CAISDPTDRGSTGYTF
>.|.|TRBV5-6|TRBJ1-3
TGTGCCAGCAGCACAGGCTCTGGAAACACCATATATTTT
CASSTGSGNTIYF
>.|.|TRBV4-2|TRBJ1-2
TGTGCCAGCAGCCAAGATCTCCGGGACTATGGCTACACCTTC
CASSQDLRDYGYTF
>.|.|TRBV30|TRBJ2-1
TGTGCCTGGAGTGTAAGGATCTCCTACAATGAGCAGTTCTTC
CAWSVRISYNEQFF
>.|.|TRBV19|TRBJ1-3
TGTGCCAGTAGTATGTCTGACTCTGGAAACACCATATATTTT
CASSMSDSGNTIYF
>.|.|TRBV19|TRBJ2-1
TGTGCCAGTAGTAAACGGGCGGACTCCTACAATGAGCAGTTCTTC
CASSKRADSYNEQFF
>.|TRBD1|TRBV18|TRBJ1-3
TGTGCCAGCTCACCAGACAGGGGCACTGGAAACACCATATATTTT
CASSPDRGTGNTIYF
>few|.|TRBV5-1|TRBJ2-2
TGCGCCAGCAGCTTGGATCGGCTGAACACCGGGGAGCTGTTTTTT
CASSLDRLNTGELFF
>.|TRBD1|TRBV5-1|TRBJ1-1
TGCGCCAGCAGCTTGGGAATAAGGACAGGGGCTCACACTGAAGCTTTCTTT
CASSLGIRTGAHTEAFF
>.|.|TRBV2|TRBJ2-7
TGTGCCAGCAGTGAAGCATACAGGGTAATGGGCCACGAGCAGTACTTC
CASSEAYRVMGHEQYF
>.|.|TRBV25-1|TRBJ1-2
TGTGCCAGCAGTGAATTAGACTCACTTCCAAGGGATGGCTACACCTTC
CASSELDSLPRDGYTF
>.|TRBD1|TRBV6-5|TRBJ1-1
TGTGCCAGCACGGAAGGGACAGCTAACACTGAAGCTTTCTTT
CASTEGTANTEAFF
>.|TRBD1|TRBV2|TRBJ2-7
TGTGCCAGCATTCAGACAGGGGCCTCCTACGAGCAGTACTTC
CASIQTGASYEQYF